The next 5 T cell receptor beta chains were all read from a single sample in a study of blood T cell repertoires in COVID-19. Generated by immunoSEQ multiplex PCR, the TCRdb table keeps only in-frame clones and is missing some. The data show around 93,000 clones, 75% to 85% seen once. Sequencing used peripheral blood. These receptors all come from a woman older than 75 with acute or convalescent COVID-19.

Details on this clone: One end of the junction varies from germline; a read error may be responsible. The chain employs TRBV4-3 and TRBJ1-5; 7 nucleotides match TRBD1. The CDR3 consists of 16 residues. CDR1 is LGHNA, CDR2 YSLEER, per germline. DNA of the CDR3: TGCGCCAGCAGCCAAGATACAGGGGCCCGAAATCGGCCCCAGCATTTT. It encodes CASSQDTGARNRPQHF.

This clone was seen a few times. V usage is TRBV6-2 or TRBV6-3 and J usage is TRBJ1-1; D call uncertain. Between the trimmed V and J ends, which lost 1 base and 4 bases, there was a span of 10 bases. Germline CDR1 is MNHEY and CDR2 is SVGEGT. The CDR3 has 14 residues. CDR3 sequence: CASSYWSRSTEAFF. DNA of the CDR3: TGTGCCAGCAGTTACTGGTCTAGGAGCACTGAAGCTTTCTTT.

This chain links TRBV7-2 with TRBJ1-2; 7 bases map to TRBD1. Looked up from germline, CDR1 is SGHTA and CDR2 is FQGNSA. This CDR3 region has 14 residues. Trimming took 5 bases from V and 6 from J; bases not matched to a gene: 9. The CDR3, as DNA: TGTGCCAGCAGCCCCAGACAGGGAGGCAATGGCTACACCTTC. Protein: CASSPRQGGNGYTF.

J is TRBJ2-7 and V is TRBV29-1; D may be TRBD2 (6 bases). The CDR3 runs to 12 residues. Per the germline V gene, CDR1 is SQVTM and CDR2 is ANQGSEA. V lost 7 bases, J lost 7 bases, and 17 bases lay in between. CDR3 protein: CSAGGLSREQYF. In DNA form, the CDR3 reads TGCAGCGCCGGGGGACTCTCTCGGGAGCAGTACTTC.

Only a few counts were recorded for this clone. The CDR3 here is CASSNSFGTTYGYTF. CDR3 coding DNA: TGTGCCAGCAGTAATTCATTCGGGACTACCTATGGCTACACCTTC. The gene calls are TRBV6-2 or TRBV6-3 and TRBJ1-2, with D maybe TRBD1 (5 bases). Per germline, CDR1 MNHEY and CDR2 SVGEGT. This CDR3 is 15 amino acids long. Trimming shortened V by 5 bases and J by 4 bases, and 17 bases separated the two germline ends.